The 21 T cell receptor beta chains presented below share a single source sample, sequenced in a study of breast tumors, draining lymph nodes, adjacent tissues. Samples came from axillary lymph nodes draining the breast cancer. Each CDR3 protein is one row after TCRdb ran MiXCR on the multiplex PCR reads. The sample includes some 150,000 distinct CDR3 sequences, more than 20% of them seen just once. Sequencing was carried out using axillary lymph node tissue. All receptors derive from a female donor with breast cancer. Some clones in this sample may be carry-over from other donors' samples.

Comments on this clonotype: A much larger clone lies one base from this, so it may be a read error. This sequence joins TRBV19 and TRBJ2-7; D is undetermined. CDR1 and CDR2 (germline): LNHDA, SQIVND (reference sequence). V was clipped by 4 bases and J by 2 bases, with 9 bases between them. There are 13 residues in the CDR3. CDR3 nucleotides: TGTGCCAGTAGTACCGAGGTTCCCTACGAGCAGTACTTC. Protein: CASSTEVPYEQYF.

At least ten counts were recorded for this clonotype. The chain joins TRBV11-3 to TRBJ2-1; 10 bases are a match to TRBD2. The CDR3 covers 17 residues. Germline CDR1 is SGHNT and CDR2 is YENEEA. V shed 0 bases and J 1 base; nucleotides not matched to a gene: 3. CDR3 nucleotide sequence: TGTGCCAGCAGCTTAGAACTAGCGGGAAGGTCCTACAATGAGCAGTTCTTC. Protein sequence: CASSLELAGRSYNEQFF.

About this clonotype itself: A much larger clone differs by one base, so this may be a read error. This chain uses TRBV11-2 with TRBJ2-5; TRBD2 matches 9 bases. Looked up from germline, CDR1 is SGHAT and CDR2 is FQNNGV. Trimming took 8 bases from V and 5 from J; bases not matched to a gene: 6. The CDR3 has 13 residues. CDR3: CASRTSEIETQYF. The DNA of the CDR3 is TGTGCCAGCCGGACTAGCGAGATCGAGACCCAGTACTTC. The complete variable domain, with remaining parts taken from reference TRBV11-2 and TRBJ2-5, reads EAGVAQSPRYKIIEKRQSVAFWCNPISGHATLYWYQQILGQGPKLLIQFQNNGVVDDSQLPKDRFSAERLKGVDSTLKIQPAKLEDSAVYLCASRTSEIETQYFGPGTRLLVL.

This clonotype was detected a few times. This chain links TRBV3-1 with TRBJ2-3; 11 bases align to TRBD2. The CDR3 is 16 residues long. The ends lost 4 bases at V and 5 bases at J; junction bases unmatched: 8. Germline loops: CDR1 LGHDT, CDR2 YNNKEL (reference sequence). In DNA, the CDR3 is TGTGCCAGCAGCCGGATAGCGGGAGGGCGTGAAGATACGCAGTATTTT. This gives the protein CASSRIAGGREDTQYF.

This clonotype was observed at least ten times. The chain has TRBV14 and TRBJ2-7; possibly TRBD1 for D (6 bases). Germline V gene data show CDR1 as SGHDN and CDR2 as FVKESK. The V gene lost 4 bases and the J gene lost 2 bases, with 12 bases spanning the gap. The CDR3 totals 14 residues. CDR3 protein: CASSRGHGAYEQYF. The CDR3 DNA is TGTGCCAGCAGCCGGGGACACGGTGCCTACGAGCAGTACTTC.

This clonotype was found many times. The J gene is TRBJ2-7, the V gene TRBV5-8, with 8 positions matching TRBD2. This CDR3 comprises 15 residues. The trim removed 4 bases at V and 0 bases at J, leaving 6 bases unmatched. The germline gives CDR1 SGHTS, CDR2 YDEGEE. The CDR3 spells CASSGLAALSYEQYF. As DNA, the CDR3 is TGTGCCAGCAGCGGACTAGCCGCGCTCTCCTACGAGCAGTACTTC.

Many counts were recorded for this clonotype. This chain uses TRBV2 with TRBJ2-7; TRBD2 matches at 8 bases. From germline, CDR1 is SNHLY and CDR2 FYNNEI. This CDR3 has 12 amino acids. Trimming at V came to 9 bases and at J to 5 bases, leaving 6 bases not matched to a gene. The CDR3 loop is CASKRESNEQYF. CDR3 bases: TGTGCCAGTAAGCGGGAGAGCAACGAGCAGTACTTC.

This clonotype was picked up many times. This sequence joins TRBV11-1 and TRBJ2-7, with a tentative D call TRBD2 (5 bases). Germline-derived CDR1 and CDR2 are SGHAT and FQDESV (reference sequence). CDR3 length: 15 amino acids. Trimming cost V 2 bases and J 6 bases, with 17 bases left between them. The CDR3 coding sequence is TGTGCCAGCAGCTTAACTAGTACCCCCCCCGCCGAGCAGTACTTC. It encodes CASSLTSTPPAEQYF. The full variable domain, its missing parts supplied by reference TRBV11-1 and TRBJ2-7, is EAEVAQSPRYKITEKSQAVAFWCDPISGHATLYWYRQILGQGPELLVQFQDESVVDDSQLPKDRFSAERLKGVDSTLKIQPAELGDSAMYLCASSLTSTPPAEQYFGPGTRLTVT.

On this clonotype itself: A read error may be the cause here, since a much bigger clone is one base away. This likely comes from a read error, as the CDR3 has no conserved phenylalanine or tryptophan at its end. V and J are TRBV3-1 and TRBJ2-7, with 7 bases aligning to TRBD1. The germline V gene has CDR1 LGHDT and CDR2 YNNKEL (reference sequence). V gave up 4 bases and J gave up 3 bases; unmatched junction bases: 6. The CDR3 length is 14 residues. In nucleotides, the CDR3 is TGTGCCAGCAGCCTCCGAGGGGGCATCTACGAGCAGTACTAC. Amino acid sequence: CASSLRGGIYEQYY.

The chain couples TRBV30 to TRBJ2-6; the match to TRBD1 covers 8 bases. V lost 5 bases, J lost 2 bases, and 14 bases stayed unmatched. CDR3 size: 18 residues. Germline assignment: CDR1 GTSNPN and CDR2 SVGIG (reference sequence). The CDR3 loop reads CAWGRQGSAGAGANVLTF. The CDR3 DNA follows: TGTGCCTGGGGGAGACAGGGGAGTGCGGGCGCTGGGGCCAACGTCCTGACTTTC.

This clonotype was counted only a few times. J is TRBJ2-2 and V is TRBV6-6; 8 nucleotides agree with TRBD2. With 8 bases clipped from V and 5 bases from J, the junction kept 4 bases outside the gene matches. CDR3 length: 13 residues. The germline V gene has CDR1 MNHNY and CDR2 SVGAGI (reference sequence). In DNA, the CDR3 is TGTGCCAGCGCGTTAGCGGGGACCGGGGAGCTGTTTTTT. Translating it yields CASALAGTGELFF.

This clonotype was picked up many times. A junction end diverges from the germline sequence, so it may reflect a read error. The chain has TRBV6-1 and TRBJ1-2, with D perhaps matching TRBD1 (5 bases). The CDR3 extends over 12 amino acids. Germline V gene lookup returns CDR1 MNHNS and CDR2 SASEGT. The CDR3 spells CASSEATWRGYF. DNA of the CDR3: TGTGCCAGCAGTGAAGCTACGTGGAGGGGATACTTC.

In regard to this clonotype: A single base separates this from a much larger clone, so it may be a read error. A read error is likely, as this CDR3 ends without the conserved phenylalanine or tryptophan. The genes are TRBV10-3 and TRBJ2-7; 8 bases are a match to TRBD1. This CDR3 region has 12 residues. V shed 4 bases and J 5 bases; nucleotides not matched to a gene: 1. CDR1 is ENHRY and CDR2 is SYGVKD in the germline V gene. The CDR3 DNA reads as TGTGCCATCAGTGGGACAGGGAACGAGCAGTACCTC. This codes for CAISGTGNEQYL.

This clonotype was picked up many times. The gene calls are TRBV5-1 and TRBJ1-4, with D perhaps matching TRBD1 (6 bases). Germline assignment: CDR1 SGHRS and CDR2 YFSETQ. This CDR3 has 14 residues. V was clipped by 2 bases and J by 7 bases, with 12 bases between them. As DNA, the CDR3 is TGCGCCAGCAGCTTTGGGGGGGCACGTGAAAAACTGTTTTTT. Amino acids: CASSFGGAREKLFF.

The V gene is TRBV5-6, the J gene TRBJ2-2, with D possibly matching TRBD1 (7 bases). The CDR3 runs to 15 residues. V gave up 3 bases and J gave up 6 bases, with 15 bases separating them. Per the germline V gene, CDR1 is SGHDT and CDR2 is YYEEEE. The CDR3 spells CASSWGDRMAGELFF. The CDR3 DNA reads TGTGCCAGCAGCTGGGGGGACAGAATGGCCGGGGAGCTGTTTTTT.

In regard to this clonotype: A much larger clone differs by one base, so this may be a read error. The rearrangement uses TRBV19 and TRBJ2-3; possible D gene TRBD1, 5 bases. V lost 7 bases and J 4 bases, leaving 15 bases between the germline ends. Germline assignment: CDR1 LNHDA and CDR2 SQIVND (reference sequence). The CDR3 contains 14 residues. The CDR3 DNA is TGTGCCAGTATTTCGGCAGGGTCCCCAGATACGCAGTATTTT. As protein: CASISAGSPDTQYF.

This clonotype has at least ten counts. The CDR3 DNA reads as TGTGCCTGGAGTGTAGGGGCTAAACTGTTTTTT. Encoded protein: CAWSVGAKLFF. J is TRBJ1-4 and V is TRBV30, with D maybe TRBD1 (5 bases). Between the trimmed V and J ends, which lost 0 bases and 11 bases, there was a span of 7 bases. CDR3 length equals 11 residues. Germline-derived CDR1 and CDR2 are GTSNPN and SVGIG (reference sequence).

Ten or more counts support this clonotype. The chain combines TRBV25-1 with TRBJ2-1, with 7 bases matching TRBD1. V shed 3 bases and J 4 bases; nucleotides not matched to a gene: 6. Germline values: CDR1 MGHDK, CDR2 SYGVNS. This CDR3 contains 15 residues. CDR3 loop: CASSEGQQPYNEQFF. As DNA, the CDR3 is TGTGCCAGCAGTGAGGGACAGCAACCATACAATGAGCAGTTCTTC.

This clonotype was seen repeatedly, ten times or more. CDR3: CASSPGGGEGNQPQHF. The CDR3, as DNA: TGTGCCAGCAGCCCCGGGGGTGGAGAAGGCAATCAGCCCCAGCATTTT. The chain has TRBV6-6 and TRBJ1-5, with TRBD1 as a possible D gene (5 bases). There are 16 residues in the CDR3. CDR1 is MNHNY and CDR2 is SVGAGI in the germline V gene (reference sequence). Trimming took off 6 bases at V and 2 bases at J, with 17 bases between the two ends.

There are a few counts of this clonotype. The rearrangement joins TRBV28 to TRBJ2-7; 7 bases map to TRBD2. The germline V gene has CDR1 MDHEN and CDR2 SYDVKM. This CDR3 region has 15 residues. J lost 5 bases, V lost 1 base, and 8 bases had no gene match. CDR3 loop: CASSLLSSGNDEQYF. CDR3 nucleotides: TGTGCCAGCAGTTTATTATCCAGCGGGAACGACGAGCAGTACTTC.

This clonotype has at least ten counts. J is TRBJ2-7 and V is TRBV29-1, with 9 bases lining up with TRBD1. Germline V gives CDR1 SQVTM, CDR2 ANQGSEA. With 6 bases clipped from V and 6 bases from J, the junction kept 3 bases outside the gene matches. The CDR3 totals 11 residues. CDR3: CSVATGGEQYF. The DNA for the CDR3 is TGCAGCGTGGCGACAGGGGGCGAGCAGTACTTC.